A single sample is the source of the 13 T cell receptor beta chains below, sequenced in a study of neurological immune-mediated disorders. TCRdb itself ran the 5' RACE reads through MiXCR, one entry per CDR3 protein. The table shows roughly 45,000 distinct CDR3 sequences, with less than 15% occurring only once. Time point given: longitudinal time-point 2. What was sequenced was PBMCs. The receptors were gathered from a male donor with HTLV-1-associated myelopathy (HAM/TSP).

This clonotype was seen at least ten times. This chain uses TRBV12-3 or TRBV12-4 with TRBJ2-7; D call uncertain. Deletions cut 1 base from V and 2 bases from J, with 6 bases between. This CDR3 spans 13 amino acids. CDR3 loop: CASSLGAAYEQYF. The CDR3 nucleotides are TGTGCCAGCAGTTTAGGCGCGGCCTACGAGCAGTACTTC.

This clonotype was detected ten times or more. The V and J genes are TRBV10-3 and TRBJ2-1, with TRBD2 matching over 8 bases. Germline lookup yields CDR1 ENHRY and CDR2 SYGVKD. The CDR3 has 16 amino acids. Unmatched junction bases numbered 12, after V lost 2 bases and J lost 9 bases. The CDR3 spells CAISEAGVRREGEQFF. The DNA for the CDR3 is TGTGCCATCAGTGAGGCGGGCGTTCGCCGGGAGGGTGAGCAGTTCTTC.

This clonotype was counted at least ten times. The chain carries TRBV9 and TRBJ2-5; D is unclear. Germline CDR1 SGDLS, CDR2 YYNGEE. The CDR3 consists of 13 residues. Trimming pared 3 bases from V and 1 base from J, leaving 7 bases between. The CDR3 coding sequence is TGTGCCAGCAGCGCTAGGATCCAAGAGACCCAGTACTTC. Translated, it gives CASSARIQETQYF.

This clonotype has ten or more counts. The rearrangement links TRBV5-4 to TRBJ2-1; no clear D gene. The germline V gene has CDR1 SGHNT and CDR2 YYREEE (reference sequence). The CDR3 contains 14 residues. Trimming left V 0 bases short and J 8 bases short, with 12 bases between. The CDR3, as DNA: TGTGCCAGCAGCTTGGACACCTTTGTCGATGAGCAGTTCTTC. As protein: CASSLDTFVDEQFF.

This clonotype showed up just once. This rearrangement joins TRBV20-1 to TRBJ1-1; D is unclear. Germline V gene data show CDR1 as DFQATT and CDR2 as SNEGSKA (reference sequence). The CDR3 extends over 15 amino acids. V shed 0 bases and J shed 8 bases, with 19 bases lying between them. Here the CDR3 DNA reads TGCAGTGCTAGAGATCGAGGGCGCAGGATCTTCGAAGCTTTCTTT. This encodes CSARDRGRRIFEAFF.

This clonotype was picked up one time. This chain links TRBV6-1 with TRBJ1-4, with 7 bases identical to TRBD1. CDR3 length equals 16 residues. Germline V gene data show CDR1 as MNHNS and CDR2 as SASEGT. J lost 6 bases, V lost 3 bases, and 10 bases had no gene match. CDR3 sequence: CASSDRGGQRYEKLFF. In nucleotides, the CDR3 is TGTGCCAGCAGTGACAGGGGGGGACAACGCTATGAAAAACTGTTTTTT.

This clonotype was detected ten times or more. The chain recombines TRBV20-1 with TRBJ2-5, with TRBD2 matching over 10 bases. CDR1 is DFQATT, CDR2 SNEGSKA, per germline (reference sequence). This CDR3 comprises 15 residues. V gave up 2 bases and J gave up 5 bases; unmatched junction bases: 8. DNA of the CDR3: TGCAGTGCTAGAAAAAGCGGGGGGGCCTTGGAGACCCAGTACTTC. Protein product: CSARKSGGALETQYF.

This clonotype has a count of ten or more. The chain has TRBV5-1 and TRBJ1-4, with TRBD1 as a possible D gene (5 bases). CDR3 size: 14 residues. CDR1 SGHRS and CDR2 YFSETQ come from the germline V gene. The V end was cut by 3 bases, the J end by 4 bases, with 10 bases between. CDR3: CASSYGGDNEKLFF. The CDR3 region has the DNA TGCGCCAGCAGCTATGGGGGGGATAATGAAAAACTGTTTTTT. Full variable domain (missing parts from reference TRBV5-1 and TRBJ1-4): KAGVTQTPRYLIKTRGQQVTLSCSPISGHRSVSWYQQTPGQGLQFLFEYFSETQRNKGNFPGRFSGRQFSNSRSEMNVSTLELGDSALYLCASSYGGDNEKLFFGSGTQLSVL.

CDR3 residues: CASSQDSVHGRRGYTF. The CDR3 DNA follows: TGCGCCAGCAGCCAAGATTCGGTTCATGGCCGTCGTGGCTACACCTTC. The genes are TRBV4-3 and TRBJ1-2, with no clear D. Trimming pared 0 bases from V and 7 bases from J, leaving 18 bases between. The germline CDR1 and CDR2 sequences are LGHNA and YSLEER. This CDR3 has 16 amino acids.

Ten or more counts support this clonotype. The genes are TRBV5-1 and TRBJ2-1; TRBD2 matches at 14 bases. V lost 5 bases, J lost 7 bases, and 5 bases stayed unmatched. CDR1 is SGHRS and CDR2 is YFSETQ in the germline V gene. CDR3 length: 15 residues. The CDR3 spells CASSPTSGGGNEQFF. In nucleotides, the CDR3 is TGCGCCAGCAGTCCGACTAGCGGGGGGGGAAATGAGCAGTTCTTC.

This clonotype was observed at least ten times. This chain connects TRBV5-1 to TRBJ2-1; 7 bases map to TRBD2. Germline values: CDR1 SGHRS, CDR2 YFSETQ. V shed 4 bases, J shed 9 bases, and the junction held 13 bases outside the gene matches. This CDR3 has 15 amino acids. In nucleotides, the CDR3 is TGCGCCAGCAGCCGGAGGGACTATCCACCGGCTGAGCAGTTCTTC. As protein: CASSRRDYPPAEQFF.

This clonotype was seen repeatedly, ten times or more. The V gene is TRBV2, the J gene TRBJ1-5, with TRBD1 as a possible D gene (5 bases). Looked up from germline, CDR1 is SNHLY and CDR2 is FYNNEI. The ends were cut back, 7 bases at V and 6 bases at J, with 16 bases in the middle. CDR3 size: 14 residues. The CDR3 nucleotides are TGTGCCAGCATGACAGACACCTTGACTCAGCCCCAGCATTTT. Its translation: CASMTDTLTQPQHF.

This chain uses TRBV28 with TRBJ1-1; D call uncertain. The CDR3 is 15 amino acids. Deletions cut 8 bases from V and 7 bases from J, with 23 bases between. CDR1 and CDR2 from the germline V gene are MDHEN and SYDVKM. CDR3 sequence: CASGIAGSGFGEAFF. The CDR3 DNA reads TGTGCCAGCGGAATTGCGGGCTCTGGGTTTGGTGAAGCTTTCTTT. The full variable domain, its missing parts supplied by reference TRBV28 and TRBJ1-1, is DVKVTQSSRYLVKRTGEKVFLECVQDMDHENMFWYRQDPGLGLRLIYFSYDVKMKEKGDIPEGYSVSREKKERFSLILESASTNQTSMYLCASGIAGSGFGEAFFGQGTRLTVV.